This T cell receptor beta chain was identified during a study of blood T cell repertoires in COVID-19 (dated by TCRdb to about 2020). General notes on the study: The collaborator samples originated in the United States, Italy and Spain and spanned the acute and convalescent phases of COVID-19. The prospective study material was composed of cDNA or gDNA derived from T cells, B-cell-depleted T cells, or PBMCs. Deeply sampled blood TCRbeta repertoires from subjects exposed to, actively infected with, or recovered from COVID-19 were included in the dataset. The repertoires were released in a freely available public database meant as a resource for research on the immune response to SARS-CoV-2. The samples were drawn from two sources: the first 160 participants of the ongoing ImmuneRACE study, and some 1,300 subjects contributed by 6 global collaborators. The sample metadata nearly always contained a de-identified subject ID, COVID-19 status, age in years and sex. Where available, HLA class I and class II types were taken from metadata supplied by the sample provider and were not determined by assay-based typing.

In its sample, this clone was seen once. Its antigen remains undetermined. No quality values exist for individual bases; no much larger clone is one base distant. The full study reports these points: The quantity of clinical and demographic metadata differed by source and by participant and was supplied without curation.

CDR1 SGHTS and CDR2 YDEGEE were looked up in the germline V gene. V and J are trimmed by 0 bases and 2 bases, and the gene matches miss 6 bases of the junction. From the cysteine through the phenylalanine, the CDR3 covers 16 amino acids. The entry retains the CDR3 DNA only, 48 bases that are in frame from base 1. Another Seattle source contributed samples from volunteer blood donors who had recovered from COVID-19. Each collaborating institution followed its own protocols to collect whole blood in K2EDTA tubes. For TCRbeta analysis, collaborator samples were shipped as frozen whole blood, as isolated PBMCs, or as DNA extracted from either sample type. The immunoSEQ Assay, a bias-controlled multiplex PCR, was used to amplify TCRbeta CDR3 regions from genomic DNA. The study's own analysis went as follows. The number of nucleated cells in each sample was estimated from the amplification of reference gene primers within the assay. Sequence reads were collapsed and filtered to measure the absolute abundance of every unique TCRbeta CDR3 rearrangement. Productive Simpson clonality was computed per sample as the square root of Simpson's diversity index over productive rearrangements. This immuneACCESS table, as held by TCRdb, lists in-frame sequences with V and J called but not all clones. Of the missing ones, under half trace to an unresolved V gene in checked studies; the others have no known cause. Clonal size and the V and J genes are those of that table, whereas D and trimming came from the DNA. This sample gives 310,000 or so clones in total; 89% of them show up just once. Jointly, the top ten make up nearly 6.5% of the sample.

This receptor chain uses TRBV5-8 and TRBJ2-3; 7 nucleotides in the junction match TRBD2. The receptor comes from a man aged 18 to 30 who had recovered from COVID-19. The sample was peripheral blood. The bases are TGTGCCAGCAGCTTGGCCGAAGCGGGATCCACAGATACGCAGTATTTT. The translation is CASSLAEAGSTDTQYF.